This entry lists 12 T cell receptor beta chains sequenced from one sample in a study of blood T cells in healthy people across ages. A sample-barcoded 5' primer and a J-beta primer mix were used in a second PCR of roughly 7 to 11 cycles. TCRdb recomputed calls from the 5' RACE reads with MiXCR, one row per CDR3 protein. The table has some 900,000 distinct CDR3 sequences, roughly 50% seen once; the top ten hold about an eighth. The sample consisted of blood. Receptor source: a man aged 30 to 39 in good health.

This chain connects TRBV21-1 to TRBJ1-3; TRBD1, as called in the table, went unchecked against the DNA. TRBV21-1 is a listed pseudogene. The CDR3 runs to 18 residues. Here the CDR3 reads CASSSPRGTGVMENTIYF. The CDR3, as DNA: TGTGCCAGCAGCTCACCCCGCGGGACAGGGGTTATGGAAAACACCATATATTTT.

This clonotype was observed a few times. CDR3 coding DNA: TGTGCCAGCAGTTATGGTGGGGGAGGGATCTACGAGCAGTACTTC. The encoded protein is CASSYGGGGIYEQYF. This chain links TRBV6-5 with TRBJ2-5; 7 nucleotides line up with TRBD2. The DNA matches TRBJ2-7 better at its end, which makes the J call doubtful. This CDR3 is built from 15 residues. Germline V gene sequence: CDR1 MNHEY, CDR2 SVGAGI.

This clonotype was seen only a few times. The chain carries TRBV20-1 and TRBJ2-4; the D gene is possibly TRBD2 (5 bases). Trimming left V 5 bases short and J 1 base short, with 24 bases between. The germline CDR1 and CDR2 sequences are DFQATT and SNEGSKA (reference sequence). CDR3 size: 18 residues. DNA of the CDR3: TGCAGTGCTCCCAGTCCCGGCTCGCGGGCACTGGCCAAAAACATTCAGTACTTC. Translating gives CSAPSPGSRALAKNIQYF.

At least ten counts were recorded for this clonotype. The rearrangement links TRBV12-3 or TRBV12-4 to TRBJ2-1, with TRBD2 matching over 8 bases. The CDR3 spans 15 residues. V was pared by 6 bases and J by 3 bases, with 7 bases of the junction left unmatched. CDR3 residues: CASSRGGPIYNEQFF. DNA of the CDR3: TGTGCCAGCAGCCGCGGGGGGCCTATCTACAATGAGCAGTTCTTC.

This chain connects TRBV25-1 to TRBJ1-2; possible D gene TRBD1, 5 bases. Germline V lookup: CDR1 MGHDK, CDR2 SYGVNS. The CDR3 is 15 amino acids. Trimming left V 5 bases short and J 2 bases short, with 15 bases between. CDR3 sequence (DNA): TGTGCCAGCAGTCCCCTGGCAGGGCTAAACTATGGCTACACCTTC. It yields the protein CASSPLAGLNYGYTF.

This rearrangement joins TRBV13 to TRBJ1-1; D remains unclear. Trimming took off 3 bases at V and 4 bases at J, with 6 bases between the two ends. Germline values: CDR1 PRHDT, CDR2 FYEKMQ (reference sequence). The CDR3 is 12 amino acids. The CDR3 spells CASSLEVTEAFF. The CDR3 region has the DNA TGTGCCAGCAGCTTGGAGGTCACTGAAGCTTTCTTT.

This clonotype was seen a handful of times. The gene calls are TRBV6-2 or TRBV6-3 and TRBJ2-3, with D tentatively TRBD2 (5 bases). V was trimmed by 2 bases and J by 6 bases, leaving 9 bases between them. Germline CDR1 and CDR2: MNHEY and SVGEGT. The CDR3 runs to 13 residues. The CDR3 sequence: CASSYHGEDTQYF. The CDR3 nucleotides are TGTGCCAGCAGTTACCATGGGGAGGATACGCAGTATTTT.

V usage is TRBV6-5 and J usage is TRBJ1-6, with D possibly TRBD1 on 5 matching bases. V shed 0 bases and J shed 8 bases, with 11 bases lying between them. The CDR3 is made up of 15 amino acids. The germline V gene encodes CDR1 MNHEY and CDR2 SVGAGI. The CDR3 loop reads CASSYSAGLDSPLHF. The DNA for the CDR3 is TGTGCCAGCAGTTACTCGGCAGGGTTGGATTCACCCCTCCACTTT.

This clonotype was recorded a few times. The chain uses TRBV6-2 or TRBV6-3 and TRBJ1-5; possible D gene TRBD1, 5 bases. CDR1 is MNHEY, CDR2 SVGEGT, per germline. The CDR3 covers 15 residues. V dropped 6 bases and J dropped 2 bases, with 14 bases sitting between them. The CDR3 region is CASSRERDGNQPQHF. CDR3 bases: TGTGCCAGCAGCCGAGAGAGGGACGGCAATCAGCCCCAGCATTTT.

The V and J genes are TRBV7-8 and TRBJ2-5, with TRBD1 identical over 8 bases. CDR1 is SGHVS, CDR2 FQNEAQ, per germline. Germline trimming cut 5 bases from V and 11 bases from J; bases unmatched to any gene: 16. The CDR3 length is 15 residues. This CDR3 reads CASSQRTGSRDEQYF. As DNA, the CDR3 is TGTGCCAGCAGCCAGAGGACAGGGAGTAGGGATGAGCAGTACTTC.

This clonotype was counted a few times. This rearrangement joins TRBV11-2 to TRBJ2-5, with D hard to call. This CDR3 spans 12 amino acids. The V gene's germline CDR1 is SGHAT and CDR2 FQNNGV. Trimming pared 3 bases from V and 13 bases from J, leaving 15 bases between. The CDR3: CASSFETPLLYF. Written as DNA, the CDR3 is TGTGCCAGCAGCTTCGAAACGCCCTTATTGTACTTC.

Only one count was recorded for this clonotype. The chain has TRBV4-1 and TRBJ1-6, with a possible D match to TRBD1 (5 bases). Germline-derived CDR1 and CDR2 are MGHRA and YSYEKL. This CDR3 spans 16 amino acids. V lost 2 bases and J lost 9, with 17 bases in between. The CDR3 sequence is CASSQPEGTYGSPLHF. DNA of the CDR3: TGCGCCAGCAGCCAACCCGAGGGGACCTATGGTTCACCCCTCCACTTT.